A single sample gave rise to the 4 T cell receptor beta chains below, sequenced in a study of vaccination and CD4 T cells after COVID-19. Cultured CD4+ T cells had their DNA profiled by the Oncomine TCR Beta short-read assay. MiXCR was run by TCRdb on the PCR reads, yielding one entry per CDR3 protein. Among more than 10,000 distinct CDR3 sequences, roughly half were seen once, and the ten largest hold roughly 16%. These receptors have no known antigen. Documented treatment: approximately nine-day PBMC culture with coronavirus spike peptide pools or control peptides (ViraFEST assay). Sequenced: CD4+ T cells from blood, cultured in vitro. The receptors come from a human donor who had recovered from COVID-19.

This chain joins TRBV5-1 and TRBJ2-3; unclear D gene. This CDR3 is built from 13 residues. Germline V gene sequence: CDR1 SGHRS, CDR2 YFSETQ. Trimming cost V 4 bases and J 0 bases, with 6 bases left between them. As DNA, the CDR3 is TGCGCCAGCAGCCCCTTAAGCACAGATACGCAGTATTTT. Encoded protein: CASSPLSTDTQYF. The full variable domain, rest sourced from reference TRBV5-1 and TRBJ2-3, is KAGVTQTPRYLIKTRGQQVTLSCSPISGHRSVSWYQQTPGQGLQFLFEYFSETQRNKGNFPGRFSGRQFSNSRSEMNVSTLELGDSALYLCASSPLSTDTQYFGPGTRLTVL.

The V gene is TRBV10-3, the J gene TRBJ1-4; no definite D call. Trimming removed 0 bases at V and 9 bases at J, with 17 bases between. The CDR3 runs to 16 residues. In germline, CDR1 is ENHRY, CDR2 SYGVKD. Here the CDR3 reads CAISESEEGAPQKLFF. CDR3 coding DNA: TGTGCCATCAGTGAGTCGGAGGAGGGCGCTCCCCAAAAACTGTTTTTT.

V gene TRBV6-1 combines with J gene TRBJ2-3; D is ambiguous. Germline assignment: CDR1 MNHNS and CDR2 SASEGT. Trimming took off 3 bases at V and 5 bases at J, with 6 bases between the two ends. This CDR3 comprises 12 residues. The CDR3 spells CASSELGDTQYF. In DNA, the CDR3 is TGTGCCAGCAGTGAGTTAGGAGATACGCAGTATTTT.

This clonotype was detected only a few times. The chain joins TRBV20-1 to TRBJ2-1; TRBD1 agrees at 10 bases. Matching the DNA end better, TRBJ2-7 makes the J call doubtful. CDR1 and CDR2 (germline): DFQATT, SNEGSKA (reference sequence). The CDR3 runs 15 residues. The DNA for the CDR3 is TGCAGTGCTAAGACGTCGACAGGGGGCGTCTACGAGCAGTACTTC. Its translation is CSAKTSTGGVYEQYF.